This T cell receptor beta chain is from a study of T-cell reconstitution after alpha-beta-depleted transplantation in children. Unique molecular identifiers were incorporated into the prepared TCRbeta library. TCRdb reanalysed the PCR reads using MiXCR and keeps one entry per CDR3 protein. Among approximately 490,000 distinct CDR3 sequences, approximately 12% were seen once, and the ten largest hold about 5.6%. This clonotype was seen at least ten times. This clonotype was sampled from a human donor who donated a stem cell graft to a child with combined immunodeficiency. The specimen comprised PBMCs from the stem cell graft donor, sampled from the stem cell graft.

CDR3 bases: TGCAGCGTTGAAGGAGAAGGAACCCTTCGGGACACTGAAGCTTTCTTT. Its protein is CSVEGEGTLRDTEAFF. V usage is TRBV29-1 and J usage is TRBJ1-1; no clear D gene. This CDR3 region has 16 residues. Trimming took 1 base from V and 3 from J, leaving 18 bases between them. CDR1 and CDR2 (germline): SQVTM, ANQGSEA. Together with reference TRBV29-1 and TRBJ1-1, the CDR3 gives the full variable domain: SAVISQKPSRDICQRGTSLTIQCQVDSQVTMMFWYRQQPGQSLTLIATANQGSEATYESGFVIDKFPISRPNLTFSTLTVSNMSPEDSSIYLCSVEGEGTLRDTEAFFGQGTRLTVV.